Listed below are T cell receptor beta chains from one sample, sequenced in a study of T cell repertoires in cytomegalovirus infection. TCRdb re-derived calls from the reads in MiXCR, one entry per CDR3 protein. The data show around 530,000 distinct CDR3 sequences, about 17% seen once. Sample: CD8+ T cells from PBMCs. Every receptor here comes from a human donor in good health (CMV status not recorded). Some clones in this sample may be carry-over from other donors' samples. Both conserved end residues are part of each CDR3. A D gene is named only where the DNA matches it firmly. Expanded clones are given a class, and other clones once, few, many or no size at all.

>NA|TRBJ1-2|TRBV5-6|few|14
TGTGCCAGCAGCTTGGTACAGGCCTTAGAGGGCTACACCTTC
CASSLVQALEGYTF
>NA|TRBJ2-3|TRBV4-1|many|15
TGCGCCAGCAGCCAAGGACCGTTAAGCACAGATACGCAGTATTTT
CASSQGPLSTDTQYF
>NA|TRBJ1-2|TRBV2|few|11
TGTGCCAGGCGGACAGTTTATGGCTACACCTTC
CARRTVYGYTF
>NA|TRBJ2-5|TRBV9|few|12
TGTGCCAGCAGTCGTAGTTCAGAGACCCAGTACTTC
CASSRSSETQYF
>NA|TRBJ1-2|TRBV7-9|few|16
TGTGCCAGCAGCCCCGGGATGGGGGGGAATCGCTATGGCTACACCTTC
CASSPGMGGNRYGYTF
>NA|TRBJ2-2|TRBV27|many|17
TGTGCCAGCAGTTCCTCCTGGAGGGGCCGGGGAACCGGGGAGCTGTTTTTT
CASSSSWRGRGTGELFF
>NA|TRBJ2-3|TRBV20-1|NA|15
TGCAGTGCTAGAGGGACTGCCCCGAGCACAGATACGCAGTATTTT
CSARGTAPSTDTQYF
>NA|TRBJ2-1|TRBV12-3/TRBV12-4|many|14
TGTGCCAGCAGTTATGGGACCACCTACAATGAGCAGTTCTTC
CASSYGTTYNEQFF
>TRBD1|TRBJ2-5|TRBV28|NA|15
TGTGCCAGCAGTATACCCGGGACAGTTCAAGAGACCCAGTACTTC
CASSIPGTVQETQYF
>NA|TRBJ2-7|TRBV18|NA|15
TGTGCCAGCTCACCACCCGTAGGACAGCAGTACGAGCAGTACTTC
CASSPPVGQQYEQYF
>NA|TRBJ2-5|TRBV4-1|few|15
TGCGCCAGCAGCCAGGCCTTCAAACTCAAAGAGACCCAGTACTTC
CASSQAFKLKETQYF
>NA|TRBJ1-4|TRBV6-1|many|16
TGTGCCAGCAGTGAGAGAAGGGGGGCGAGTAATGAAAAACTGTTTTTT
CASSERRGASNEKLFF
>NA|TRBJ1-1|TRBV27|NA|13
TGTGCCAGCAGTTTATTCCAGGGCACTGAAGCTTTCTTT
CASSLFQGTEAFF
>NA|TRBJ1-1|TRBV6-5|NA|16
TGTGCCAGCAGTTACAGTTGGGACCCCTATCTGGTCGAAGCTTTCTTT
CASSYSWDPYLVEAFF
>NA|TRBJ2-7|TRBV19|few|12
TGTGCCAGTAGTACGGGGGAAACGGAGCAGTACTTC
CASSTGETEQYF
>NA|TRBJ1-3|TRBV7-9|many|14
TGTGCCAGCAGCCCCGACTTTGCTGGAAACACCATATATTTT
CASSPDFAGNTIYF
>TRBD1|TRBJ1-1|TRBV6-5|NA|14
TGTGCCAGCACCGGGTCGACAGGGGTCACTGAAGCTTTCTTT
CASTGSTGVTEAFF
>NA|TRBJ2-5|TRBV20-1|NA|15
TGCAGTGCTATTTGGGACCGGGAACTCCAAGAGACCCAGTACTTC
CSAIWDRELQETQYF
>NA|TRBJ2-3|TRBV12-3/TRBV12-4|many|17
TGTGCCAGCAGTTTTCCGGTGGAGGGCGGGAGCACAGATACGCAGTATTTT
CASSFPVEGGSTDTQYF
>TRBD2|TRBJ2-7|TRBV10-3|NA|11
TGTGCCATCACATGGGGGGGCGAGCAGTACTTC
CAITWGGEQYF
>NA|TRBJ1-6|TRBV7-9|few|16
TGTGCCAGCAACTCTTTGATTGGCAGGGGTAATTCACCCCTCCACTTT
CASNSLIGRGNSPLHF
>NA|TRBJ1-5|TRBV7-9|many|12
TGTGCCATCGGGGAGGCCGGGGAGCCCCAGCATTTT
CAIGEAGEPQHF
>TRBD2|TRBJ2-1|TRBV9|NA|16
TGTGCCAGCAGCACCCGGACTAGCGGGAGTACCGATGAGCAGTTCTTC
CASSTRTSGSTDEQFF
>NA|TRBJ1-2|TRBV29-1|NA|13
TGCAGCGGCGGGCCACACCTTAACTATGGCTACACCTTC
CSGGPHLNYGYTF
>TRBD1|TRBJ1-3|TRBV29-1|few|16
TGCAGCGTTGAAGTCTGGACAGGGGGCTCCGGAAACACCATATATTTT
CSVEVWTGGSGNTIYF
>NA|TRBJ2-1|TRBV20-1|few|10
TGCAGTCTCCTAGGTCTCTCGCAGTTCTTC
CSLLGLSQFF
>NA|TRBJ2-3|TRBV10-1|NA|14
TGCGCCAGCAGTGAGCTAGGGGATCGGGATACGCAGTATTTT
CASSELGDRDTQYF
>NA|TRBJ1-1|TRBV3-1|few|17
TGTGCCAGCAGCCAAGATCTTCGCAGGGAGGAGTACACTGAAGCTTTCTTT
CASSQDLRREEYTEAFF
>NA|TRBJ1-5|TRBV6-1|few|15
TGTGCCATCTCCAGGTCGCGGGGCGGCAATCAGCCCCAGCATTTT
CAISRSRGGNQPQHF
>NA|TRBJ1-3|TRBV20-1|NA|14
TGCAGTGCCCAAGGGGGGCAGAAAGGAAACACCATATATTTT
CSAQGGQKGNTIYF
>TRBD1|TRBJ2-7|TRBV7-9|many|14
TGTGCCAGCAGCTTTGACAGGGGTATCTACGAGCAGTACTTC
CASSFDRGIYEQYF
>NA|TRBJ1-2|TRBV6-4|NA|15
TGTGCCAGCCAACCCTCCGCGTGGACTAACTATGGCTACACCTTC
CASQPSAWTNYGYTF
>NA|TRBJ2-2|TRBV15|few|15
TGTGCCACCAGCGGTCGGGGTGAACTAACCGGGGAGCTGTTTTTT
CATSGRGELTGELFF
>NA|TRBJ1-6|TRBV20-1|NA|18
TGCAGTGCACTATCCACGGCCAGGTTAAGCTCCTATAATTCACCCCTCCACTTT
CSALSTARLSSYNSPLHF
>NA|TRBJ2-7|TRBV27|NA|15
TGTGCCCGCAGCGCCAGCCTGGACGGTTCCTACGAGCAGTACTTC
CARSASLDGSYEQYF
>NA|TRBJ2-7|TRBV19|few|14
TGTGCCAGTAGTCCAGGGAGCTACGCCTACGAGCAGTACTTC
CASSPGSYAYEQYF
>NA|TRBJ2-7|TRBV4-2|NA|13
TGTGCCAGCAGCCAAGAGACTATCTACGAGCAGTACTTC
CASSQETIYEQYF
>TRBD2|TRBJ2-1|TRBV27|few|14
TGTGCCGTAACTAGCGGGGGAACTTACAATGAGCAGTTCTTC
CAVTSGGTYNEQFF
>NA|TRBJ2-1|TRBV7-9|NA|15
TGTGCCAGCAGCTTAACAGCGAGGGCCTACAATGAGCAGTTCTTC
CASSLTARAYNEQFF
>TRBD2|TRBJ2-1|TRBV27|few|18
TGTGCCAGCAGTTTATCGAAGTACCTAGCGGGAGATGATAATGAGCAGTTCTTC
CASSLSKYLAGDDNEQFF
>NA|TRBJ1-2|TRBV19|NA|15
TGTGCCAGCCTAGAACCGGGAGTACATAACTATGGCTACACCTTC
CASLEPGVHNYGYTF
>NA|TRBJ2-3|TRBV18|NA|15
TGTGCCAGCTCACCACCGGGATGGGCCACAGATACGCAGTATTTT
CASSPPGWATDTQYF
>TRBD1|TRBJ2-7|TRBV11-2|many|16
TGTGCCAGCAGCTTAGGATTCGGACAGGGGTTCTACGAGCAGTACTTC
CASSLGFGQGFYEQYF
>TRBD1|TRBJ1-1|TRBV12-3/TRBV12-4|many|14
TGTGCCAGCAGTTTAGGGACAGGGTTGTCTGAAGCTTTCTTT
CASSLGTGLSEAFF
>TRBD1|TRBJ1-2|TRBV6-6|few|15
TGTGCCAGCAGACTTAAGACAGGGGAAAACTATGGCTACACCTTC
CASRLKTGENYGYTF
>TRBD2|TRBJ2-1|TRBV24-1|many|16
TGTGCCACCAGTGACAAACTAGCGGGAGTCCACAATGAGCAGTTCTTC
CATSDKLAGVHNEQFF
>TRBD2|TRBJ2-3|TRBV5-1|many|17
TGCGCCAGCAGCTTGCGGGAAACTAGCGGCCAGGGAGATACGCAGTATTTT
CASSLRETSGQGDTQYF
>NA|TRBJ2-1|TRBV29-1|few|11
TGCAGCGTTGAACTATACAATGAGCAGTTCTTC
CSVELYNEQFF
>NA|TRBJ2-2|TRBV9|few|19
TGTGCCAGCAGCGCCATCCCTGGGGGGCACTCCGAGAACACCGGGGAGCTGTTTTTT
CASSAIPGGHSENTGELFF
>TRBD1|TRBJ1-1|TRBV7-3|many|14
TGTGCCAGCAGCTCGACAGGGGTGGGCACTGAAGCTTTCTTT
CASSSTGVGTEAFF
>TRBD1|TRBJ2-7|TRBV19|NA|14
TGTGCCAGTAGTCCCGGGACAGCGCACTACGAGCAGTACTTC
CASSPGTAHYEQYF
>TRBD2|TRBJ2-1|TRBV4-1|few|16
TGCGCCAGCAGCCACCGGACTAGCGGGGACTACAATGAGCAGTTCTTC
CASSHRTSGDYNEQFF
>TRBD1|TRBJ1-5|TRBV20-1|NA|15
TGCAGTGCTAGAGGGACGGACAGGGGGAATCAGCCCCAGCATTTT
CSARGTDRGNQPQHF
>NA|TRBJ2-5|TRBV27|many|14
TGTGCCAGCAGCCCCTTGACTAGATGGGAGACCCAGTACTTC
CASSPLTRWETQYF
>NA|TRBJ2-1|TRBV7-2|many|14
TGTGCCAGCAGCTCTTACGGGGCCTACAATGAGCAGTTCTTC
CASSSYGAYNEQFF
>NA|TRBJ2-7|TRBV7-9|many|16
TGTGCCAGCAGCTCCCCCGGGCGGTTCTTCTCCTACGAGCAGTACTTC
CASSSPGRFFSYEQYF
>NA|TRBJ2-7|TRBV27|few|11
TGTGCCAGCACCCGGGGGTTTGAGCAGTACTTC
CASTRGFEQYF
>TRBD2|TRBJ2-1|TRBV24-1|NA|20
TGTGCCACCAGTGATGCCTACTCCGCTACTAGCGGGAGTTCCTACAATGAGCAGTTCTTC
CATSDAYSATSGSSYNEQFF
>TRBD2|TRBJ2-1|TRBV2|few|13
TGTGCCAGCAAGGGGAGGGTTTACAATGAGCAGTTCTTC
CASKGRVYNEQFF
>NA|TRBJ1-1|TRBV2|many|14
TGTGCCAGCAGTCCCACACCAGGGGACCCTGAAGCTTTCTTT
CASSPTPGDPEAFF